This entry is about one TCR beta chain. CDR3 length: 13 amino acids. Germline V gene data show CDR1 as SGHTA and CDR2 as FQGTGA. The V end was cut by 5 bases, the J end by 2 bases, with 8 bases between. This sample was included in a study of blood T cell repertoires in COVID-19. Study in general: Both acute and convalescent COVID-19 samples were obtained from the United States, Italy and Spain. T cells, B-cell-depleted T cells, or PBMCs provided the cDNA or gDNA that served as material.

Original analysis: Scientists estimated how many nucleated cells there were by amplifying reference gene primers. Sequencing was performed with immunoSEQ multiplex PCR; in TCRdb, only in-frame clones are kept and a portion is missing. V and J calls and clone size follow that table, whereas D and trimming were derived from the DNA. The data contain tens of thousands of clones, less than 80% of them singletons. The clonotype originates from a boy aged 2 to 9 with active or convalescent COVID-19. The chain combines TRBV7-3 with TRBJ2-3; the D gene is possibly TRBD2 (5 bases). The specimen sequenced was peripheral blood. The CDR3 region is CASSADYTDTQYF. DNA for the CDR3: TGTGCCAGCAGCGCCGACTACACAGATACGCAGTATTTT.